This entry lists 28 T cell receptor beta chains sequenced from one sample in a study of T cell responses to AZD1222 COVID-19 vaccine listed by TCRdb under 2021. The time point label on this specimen signifies: about 28 days (+/-7) after the second vaccine dose. Library creation used the immunoSEQ multiplex PCR assay. TCRdb carries this immuneACCESS record with in-frame sequences only. Its versions omit some clonotypes, under half of them owing to an unresolved V gene in the studies checked, with the rest unexplained. A total of about 150,000 clones appear in this sample, around 90% of them only once. The ten largest clones capture 1.9% of the sample. Here the sequenced sample was peripheral blood, taken 28 days after the second AZD1222 dose. Receptor source: an adult who received the AZD1222 COVID-19 vaccine.

This rearrangement joins TRBV27 to TRBJ2-3, with D unclear. The CDR3 loop spans 15 amino acids. Germline V gene data show CDR1 as MNHEY and CDR2 as SMNVEV (reference sequence). V shed 2 bases and J shed 2 bases, with 11 bases lying between them. Here the CDR3 DNA reads TGTGCCAGCAGTTTAGTGGGAAGCCTCACAGATACGCAGTATTTT. Translating gives CASSLVGSLTDTQYF.

V is TRBV10-3 and J is TRBJ2-7; D is ambiguous. The CDR3 covers 14 residues. The V end lost 5 bases, the J end lost 0 bases, and 11 bases lay between the germline ends. Germline assignment: CDR1 ENHRY and CDR2 SYGVKD. DNA of the CDR3: TGTGCCATCAGTCATCCTCACAGCTCCTACGAGCAGTACTTC. Its translation: CAISHPHSSYEQYF.

The CDR3 sequence is CASSPIPGQNTEAFF. The CDR3 DNA reads as TGTGCCAGCAGTCCAATCCCGGGACAGAACACTGAAGCTTTCTTT. V gene TRBV28 combines with J gene TRBJ1-1, with D perhaps TRBD1 (6 bases). CDR3 length: 15 residues. Between the trimmed V and J ends, which lost 5 bases and 1 base, there was a span of 14 bases. The germline V gene has CDR1 MDHEN and CDR2 SYDVKM.

The rearrangement uses TRBV2 and TRBJ1-3; D is possibly TRBD1 (6 bases). V was shortened by 6 bases and J by 1 base, with 10 bases between the two germline ends. Germline loops: CDR1 SNHLY, CDR2 FYNNEI. The CDR3 sequence is 14 residues long. CDR3: CASRWDNSGNTIYF. The CDR3 DNA reads as TGTGCCAGCAGGTGGGACAATTCTGGAAACACCATATATTTT.

This sequence joins TRBV29-1 and TRBJ1-4; D ambiguous. The ends were cut back, 5 bases at V and 1 base at J, with 8 bases in the middle. The CDR3 length is 13 residues. The germline V gene encodes CDR1 SQVTM and CDR2 ANQGSEA. Here the CDR3 DNA reads TGCAGCGTTTCAGACCAAACTAATGAAAAACTGTTTTTT. Translation gives CSVSDQTNEKLFF.

The chain carries TRBV18 and TRBJ2-2; D is uncertain. Germline V gives CDR1 KGHSH, CDR2 LQKENI. The V end was cut by 2 bases, the J end by 6 bases, with 10 bases between. This CDR3 is 14 amino acids long. CDR3 nucleotides: TGTGCCAGCTCACCAGGGCCCGGATCCGGGGAGCTGTTTTTT. It is translated as CASSPGPGSGELFF.

V is TRBV7-9 and J is TRBJ1-2; D unresolved. The CDR3 is 14 residues long. V lost 3 bases and J 2 bases, leaving 10 bases between the germline ends. Germline values: CDR1 SEHNR, CDR2 FQNEAQ (reference sequence). CDR3 nucleotides: TGTGCCAGCAGCTTCGGCAGTCGAAACTATGGCTACACCTTC. Translated, it gives CASSFGSRNYGYTF.

The chain couples TRBV3-1 (or the pseudogene TRBV3-2) to TRBJ1-3; a weak D match, TRBD1 (5 bases). The CDR3 loop spans 15 amino acids. Germline assignment: CDR1 LGHDT and CDR2 YNNKEL (reference sequence). Trimming cost V 0 bases and J 4 bases, with 10 bases left between them. This CDR3 is CASSQEGKGGNTIYF. CDR3 DNA: TGTGCCAGCAGCCAAGAAGGGAAGGGGGGAAACACCATATATTTT.

This chain joins TRBV27 and TRBJ1-6, with D possibly TRBD1 on 5 matching bases. This CDR3 spans 15 amino acids. Trimming took 3 bases from V and 7 from J, leaving 13 bases between them. CDR1 MNHEY and CDR2 SMNVEV come from the germline V gene (reference sequence). CDR3 sequence: CASSFSGEGNSPLHF. The CDR3 DNA follows: TGTGCCAGCAGTTTTTCTGGGGAGGGGAATTCACCCCTCCACTTT.

In this sample, this clone turned up once. The chain carries TRBV7-2 and TRBJ1-1; a weak D match, TRBD1 (5 bases). Germline CDR1 and CDR2: SGHTA and FQGNSA. The CDR3 is 13 residues long. V lost 4 bases to trimming and J lost 1 base, with 7 bases between them. The CDR3 sequence: CASSSTGNTEAFF. The CDR3 bases are TGTGCCAGCAGCTCTACAGGGAACACTGAAGCTTTCTTT.

Here the CDR3 DNA reads TGTGCCAGTAGTATCGATAACAGCCTCTTGAATGGCTACACCTTC. The encoded protein is CASSIDNSLLNGYTF. The chain uses TRBV19 and TRBJ1-2, with D unclear. This CDR3 is 15 amino acids long. V lost 3 bases and J 6 bases, leaving 17 bases between the germline ends. Looked up from germline, CDR1 is LNHDA and CDR2 is SQIVND (reference sequence). Drawing the rest from reference TRBV19 and TRBJ1-2, the complete variable domain is DGGITQSPKYLFRKEGQNVTLSCEQNLNHDAMYWYRQDPGQGLRLIYYSQIVNDFQKGDIAEGYSVSREKKESFPLTVTSAQKNPTAFYLCASSIDNSLLNGYTFGSGTRLTVV.

V usage is TRBV5-4 and J usage is TRBJ2-1, with D possibly matching TRBD2 (5 bases). V was pared by 1 base and J by 9 bases, with 17 bases between. The CDR3 contains 15 residues. Germline V gene data show CDR1 as SGHNT and CDR2 as YYREEE (reference sequence). The CDR3: CASSLSGIGGVEQFF. The CDR3 nucleotides read TGTGCCAGCAGCTTGTCGGGGATCGGCGGCGTTGAGCAGTTCTTC.

The rearrangement joins TRBV7-9 to TRBJ1-1; a weak D match, TRBD1 (6 bases). V gave up 3 bases and J gave up 0 bases, with 11 bases separating them. The V gene's germline CDR1 is SEHNR and CDR2 FQNEAQ (reference sequence). This CDR3 comprises 15 residues. The CDR3 bases are TGTGCCAGCAGCTTGAGGGACACCATGAACACTGAAGCTTTCTTT. Amino acid sequence: CASSLRDTMNTEAFF. The complete variable domain, with remaining parts taken from reference TRBV7-9 and TRBJ1-1, reads DTGVSQNPRHKITKRGQNVTFRCDPISEHNRLYWYRQTLGQGPEFLTYFQNEAQLEKSRLLSDRFSAERPKGSFSTLEIQRTEQGDSAMYLCASSLRDTMNTEAFFGQGTRLTVV.

V gene TRBV7-9 combines with J gene TRBJ2-1; maybe TRBD2 (6 bases). Germline V gene lookup returns CDR1 SEHNR and CDR2 FQNEAQ (reference sequence). Trimming cost V 3 bases and J 1 base, with 16 bases left between them. This CDR3 spans 17 amino acids. CDR3 in DNA: TGTGCCAGCAGCTTGGGGCGGGGTAAGGGATCCTACAATGAGCAGTTCTTC. It translates to CASSLGRGKGSYNEQFF.

In its sample, this clone was seen once. The rearrangement joins TRBV5-1 to TRBJ2-5, with 14 bases that match TRBD2. This CDR3 has 16 amino acids. Germline CDR1 is SGHRS and CDR2 is YFSETQ. J lost 4 bases, V lost 0 bases, and 2 bases had no gene match. The CDR3: CASSLGLAGGAETQYF. The CDR3 DNA is TGCGCCAGCAGCTTGGGACTAGCGGGAGGGGCAGAGACCCAGTACTTC. Together with reference TRBV5-1 and TRBJ2-5, the CDR3 gives the full variable domain: KAGVTQTPRYLIKTRGQQVTLSCSPISGHRSVSWYQQTPGQGLQFLFEYFSETQRNKGNFPGRFSGRQFSNSRSEMNVSTLELGDSALYLCASSLGLAGGAETQYFGPGTRLLVL.

The rearrangement uses TRBV5-1 and TRBJ2-5; D remains ambiguous. CDR1 is SGHRS and CDR2 is YFSETQ in the germline V gene. This CDR3 region has 13 residues. V was trimmed by 7 bases and J by 4 bases, leaving 14 bases between them. The CDR3 reads CASCPAGIETQYF. CDR3 nucleotide sequence: TGCGCCAGCTGCCCCGCAGGAATAGAGACCCAGTACTTC.

This chain uses TRBV6-5 with TRBJ2-1; 7 bases line up with TRBD1. Germline V gene lookup returns CDR1 MNHEY and CDR2 SVGAGI. This CDR3 spans 15 amino acids. The ends lost 7 bases at V and 1 base at J; junction bases unmatched: 7. The CDR3 here is CASKAWTGSYNEQFF. The CDR3, as DNA: TGTGCCAGCAAGGCGTGGACAGGTTCCTACAATGAGCAGTTCTTC.

The chain is built from TRBV4-2 and TRBJ2-3; 7 bases agree with TRBD2. V trimming: 6 bases; J trimming: 1 base; junction bases outside the gene matches: 10. Germline-derived CDR1 and CDR2 are LGHNA and YNFKEQ. The CDR3 contains 16 residues. DNA of the CDR3: TGTGCCAGCAGTTCGGGAAGGCTAGCGGGCACAGATACGCAGTATTTT. It encodes CASSSGRLAGTDTQYF.

V is TRBV2 and J is TRBJ1-6; no clear D. V lost 8 bases and J 3 bases, leaving 14 bases between the germline ends. Per germline, CDR1 SNHLY and CDR2 FYNNEI. This CDR3 contains 15 residues. The CDR3 here is CASRSLAVYNSPLHF. CDR3 coding DNA: TGTGCCAGCCGTAGCCTAGCAGTCTATAATTCACCCCTCCACTTT.

The chain recombines TRBV11-3 with TRBJ2-7; D might be TRBD1 or TRBD2, each matching 5 bases. Trimming cost V 4 bases and J 3 bases, with 10 bases left between them. In germline, CDR1 is SGHNT, CDR2 YENEEA. The CDR3 is 13 amino acids. Written as DNA, the CDR3 is TGTGCCAGCAGCTGGGGACCGAGCTACGAGCAGTACTTC. Translating it yields CASSWGPSYEQYF. Full variable domain (missing parts from reference TRBV11-3 and TRBJ2-7): EAGVVQSPRYKIIEKKQPVAFWCNPISGHNTLYWYLQNLGQGPELLIRYENEEAVDDSQLPKDRFSAERLKGVDSTLKIQPAELGDSAVYLCASSWGPSYEQYFGPGTRLTVT.

V and J are TRBV5-3 and TRBJ1-2; possible D gene TRBD1, 6 bases. TRBV5-3 falls under the ORF class, with uncertain function. This CDR3 is 16 amino acids long. Trimming removed 3 bases at V and 7 bases at J, with 22 bases between. CDR3 DNA sequence: TGTGCCAGAAGCTGGCGAGATACAGGGCGAACACTTGGCTACACCTTC. It codes for CARSWRDTGRTLGYTF.

The V and J genes are TRBV7-3 and TRBJ1-1; D might be TRBD1 (5 bases). The V end was cut by 7 bases, the J end by 4 bases, with 19 bases between. The V gene's germline CDR1 is SGHTA and CDR2 FQGTGA. The CDR3 is made up of 15 amino acids. The CDR3 loop reads CASTPTRGGSTEAFF. The CDR3 nucleotides are TGTGCCAGCACTCCTACGAGGGGCGGAAGCACTGAAGCTTTCTTT.

V usage is TRBV5-5 and J usage is TRBJ1-1; D is perhaps TRBD1 (6 bases). Trimming removed 5 bases from V and 2 bases from J, with 19 bases in between. CDR3 length: 16 residues. Germline assignment: CDR1 SGHKS and CDR2 YYEKEE (reference sequence). CDR3 amino acids: CASSPGTHSLNTEAFF. In DNA, the CDR3 is TGTGCCAGCAGTCCCGGGACACACAGTTTAAACACTGAAGCTTTCTTT. Full variable domain (remainder filled in from reference TRBV5-5 and TRBJ1-1): DAGVTQSPTHLIKTRGQQVTLRCSPISGHKSVSWYQQVLGQGPQFIFQYYEKEERGRGNFPDRFSARQFPNYSSELNVNALLLGDSALYLCASSPGTHSLNTEAFFGQGTRLTVV.

There are a few counts of this clone. This CDR3 is also generated by other DNA sequences in the sample. The CDR3 sequence is CASSQGEGQPQHF. The CDR3 DNA is TGTGCCAGCAGCCAGGGGGAGGGTCAGCCCCAGCATTTT. The chain joins TRBV14 to TRBJ1-5; perhaps TRBD1 as D (5 bases). The CDR3 covers 13 residues. Trimming removed 3 bases at V and 6 bases at J, with 9 bases between. The germline V gene encodes CDR1 SGHDN and CDR2 FVKESK.

This clone occurred once. J is TRBJ2-1 and V is TRBV2; 9 bases map to TRBD1. V dropped 6 bases and J dropped 0; count of bases not matched to a gene: 15. This CDR3 is built from 19 residues. The germline gives CDR1 SNHLY, CDR2 FYNNEI. Here the CDR3 DNA reads TGTGCCAGCAGACCCCGGGACAGGGACAAGTCAGGCTCCTACAATGAGCAGTTCTTC. Protein product: CASRPRDRDKSGSYNEQFF. Looking up the rest from reference TRBV2 and TRBJ2-1 gives the full variable domain: EPEVTQTPSHQVTQMGQEVILRCVPISNHLYFYWYRQILGQKVEFLVSFYNNEISEKSEIFDDQFSVERPDGSNFTLKIRSTKLEDSAMYFCASRPRDRDKSGSYNEQFFGPGTRLTVL.

The V call is TRBV7-9, the J call TRBJ1-2, with 8 bases that match TRBD1. V shed 1 base and J 8 bases; nucleotides not matched to a gene: 9. The CDR3 has 15 residues. Germline CDR1 SEHNR, CDR2 FQNEAQ (reference sequence). The CDR3 loop reads CASSLEGTGLSGYTF. The CDR3 nucleotides are TGTGCCAGCAGCTTAGAGGGGACAGGCCTCTCCGGCTACACCTTC.

The chain recombines TRBV5-6 with TRBJ2-5; a possible D gene is TRBD1 (5 bases). The germline CDR1 and CDR2 sequences are SGHDT and YYEEEE. With 1 base removed from V and 5 bases from J, the gap between germline ends came to 12 bases. CDR3 length: 14 residues. The CDR3 is CASSLRRVGETQYF. Written as DNA, the CDR3 is TGTGCCAGCAGCTTGCGCAGGGTCGGGGAGACCCAGTACTTC.

The V and J genes are TRBV4-1 and TRBJ1-2; unclear D gene. CDR3 length: 13 residues. The germline V gene has CDR1 MGHRA and CDR2 YSYEKL. The V end was cut by 1 base, the J end by 10 bases, with 13 bases between. CDR3 sequence reads: CASSQAERAVYTF. For the CDR3, the DNA is TGCGCCAGCAGCCAAGCTGAGAGGGCAGTCTACACCTTC.